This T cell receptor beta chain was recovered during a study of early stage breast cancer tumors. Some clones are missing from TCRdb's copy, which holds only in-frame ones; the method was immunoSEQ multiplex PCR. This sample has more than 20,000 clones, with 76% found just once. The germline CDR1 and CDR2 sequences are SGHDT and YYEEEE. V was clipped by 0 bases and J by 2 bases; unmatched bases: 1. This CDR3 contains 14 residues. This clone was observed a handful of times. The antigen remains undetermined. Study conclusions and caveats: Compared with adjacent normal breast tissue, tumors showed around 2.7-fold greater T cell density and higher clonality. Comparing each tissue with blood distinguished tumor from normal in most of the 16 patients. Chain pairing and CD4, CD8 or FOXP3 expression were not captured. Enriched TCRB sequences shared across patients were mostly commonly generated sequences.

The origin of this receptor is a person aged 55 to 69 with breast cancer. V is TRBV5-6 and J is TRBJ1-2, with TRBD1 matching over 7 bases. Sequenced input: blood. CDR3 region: CASSLGQGNYGYTF. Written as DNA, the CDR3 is TGTGCCAGCAGCTTGGGACAGGGAAACTATGGCTACACCTTC.